This entry lists 23 T cell receptor beta chains sequenced from one sample in a study of blood T cells in healthy people across ages (dated by TCRdb to between 2014 and 2017). Libraries were prepared through 5' RACE. Sequenced on an Illumina HiSeq 2500. The second PCR ran for about 7 to 11 cycles and used a J-beta primer mix along with a sample-barcoded 5' primer. In-frame beta chains were kept once TCRdb had trimmed the public reads at Q25 with fastp and called clones with MiXCR. Rows with one shared CDR3 protein collapse into an entry with the most common genes and DNA. This sample comprises around 780,000 distinct CDR3 sequences, 25% to 30% of them detected only once. The ten largest clones take up about 2.9% of the sample. The sample was also reused in another study, on T cells of mothers and their children.

Input material: blood. The receptors originated from a boy younger than 18 in good health.

V and J are TRBV12-3 or TRBV12-4 and TRBJ2-5, with D perhaps TRBD1 (6 bases). The J call is uncertain, as TRBJ2-7 better fits the DNA end. There are 14 residues in the CDR3. The CDR3: CASSRTGRFYEQYF. CDR3 DNA: TGTGCCAGCAGCCGTACAGGGAGATTCTACGAGCAGTACTTC.

The gene calls are TRBV20-1 and TRBJ2-5; 11 nucleotides agree with TRBD2. CDR1 and CDR2 (germline): DFQATT, SNEGSKA (reference sequence). The V segment lost 3 bases and the J segment 5 bases; nucleotides outside the gene matches: 2. The CDR3 sequence is 13 residues long. CDR3 in DNA: TGCAGTGCTAGCAGGACTAGCGGGGAGACCCAGTACTTC. Encoded protein: CSASRTSGETQYF.

The chain couples TRBV7-3 to TRBJ2-3, with D tentatively TRBD1 (6 bases). The germline V gene encodes CDR1 SGHTA and CDR2 FQGTGA. Trimming cost V 5 bases and J 3 bases, with 12 bases left between them. This CDR3 comprises 14 residues. The CDR3 DNA reads TGTGCCAGCAGCCCCGGGACAAGAACAGATACGCAGTATTTT. Encoded protein: CASSPGTRTDTQYF.

J is TRBJ1-2 and V is TRBV4-1, with D unclear. Germline assignment: CDR1 MGHRA and CDR2 YSYEKL. Trimming took 1 base from V and 4 from J, leaving 10 bases between them. CDR3 length equals 14 residues. CDR3 in DNA: TGCGCCAGCAGCCAAGTGGCAGCCTTCTATGGCTACACCTTC. This translates into CASSQVAAFYGYTF.

In this sample, this clonotype turned up once. The V gene is TRBV10-3, the J gene TRBJ2-4, with TRBD2 matching over 8 bases. Looked up from germline, CDR1 is ENHRY and CDR2 is SYGVKD. V trimming: 0 bases; J trimming: 7 bases; junction bases outside the gene matches: 8. This CDR3 region has 16 residues. The CDR3 reads CAISESLEGGRNIQYF. The CDR3 DNA reads TGTGCCATCAGTGAGTCCTTGGAGGGCGGGAGGAACATTCAGTACTTC.

V is TRBV3-1 and J is TRBJ1-4; 7 bases fit TRBD1. V lost 4 bases to trimming and J lost 1 base; unmatched junction nucleotides: 6. This CDR3 is built from 16 residues. Per germline, CDR1 LGHDT and CDR2 YNNKEL (reference sequence). The CDR3 DNA follows: TGTGCCAGCAGCCTGACCCGGACAGGAACTAATGAAAAACTGTTTTTT. This codes for CASSLTRTGTNEKLFF.

This clonotype has more than one count but fewer than ten. The rearrangement joins TRBV11-2 to TRBJ2-5; possibly TRBD1 or TRBD2 for D (5 bases each). The CDR3 sequence is 16 residues long. CDR1 is SGHAT, CDR2 FQNNGV, per germline. Trimming took off 5 bases at V and 3 bases at J, with 19 bases between the two ends. The CDR3: CASSGLRGRGKETQYF. As DNA, the CDR3 is TGTGCCAGCAGCGGGTTGAGGGGTAGGGGTAAAGAGACCCAGTACTTC.

The rearrangement joins TRBV12-3 or TRBV12-4 to TRBJ2-3; 10 nucleotides align to TRBD2. The CDR3 is made up of 15 amino acids. V shed 6 bases, J shed 4 bases, and the junction held 7 bases outside the gene matches. The CDR3: CASSNGTSEPDTQYF. The CDR3 DNA follows: TGTGCCAGCAGCAACGGGACTAGCGAACCAGATACGCAGTATTTT.

This clonotype was recorded only once. V gene TRBV6-5 combines with J gene TRBJ2-3, with 8 positions matching TRBD2. The CDR3 has 15 residues. Germline V gene lookup returns CDR1 MNHEY and CDR2 SVGAGI. V trimming: 7 bases; J trimming: 2 bases; junction bases outside the gene matches: 8. CDR3 amino acids: CASNTAGGATDTQYF. In DNA, the CDR3 is TGTGCCAGCAACACTGCCGGGGGGGCCACAGATACGCAGTATTTT.

This clonotype appeared many times. CDR3 in amino acids: CASSPGPASGGGDTQYF. The CDR3 region has the DNA TGTGCCAGCAGTCCCGGCCCGGCTAGCGGGGGTGGAGATACGCAGTATTTT. This rearrangement joins TRBV12-3 or TRBV12-4 to TRBJ2-3; 10 positions agree with TRBD2. The V gene end was trimmed by 5 bases and the J gene end by 5 bases; junction bases not matched to a gene: 13. The CDR3 spans 17 residues.

J is TRBJ2-7 and V is TRBV29-1, with D tentatively TRBD1 or TRBD2 (5 bases each). This CDR3 spans 16 amino acids. Trimming removed 1 base at V and 2 bases at J, with 18 bases between. The germline V gene has CDR1 SQVTM and CDR2 ANQGSEA. The CDR3 loop is CSVEGGGHSNTYEQYF. CDR3 sequence (DNA): TGCAGCGTTGAAGGTGGGGGTCACAGTAATACCTACGAGCAGTACTTC.

This clonotype came up a few times. The chain recombines TRBV18 with TRBJ2-1; 7 nucleotides match TRBD1. The J call may be incorrect, as the DNA end agrees better with TRBJ2-5. The CDR3 loop spans 14 amino acids. Per the germline V gene, CDR1 is KGHSH and CDR2 is LQKENI. CDR3 loop: CASSQRQGQETQYF. CDR3 sequence (DNA): TGTGCCAGCTCACAACGACAGGGACAAGAGACCCAGTACTTC.

CDR3 protein: CASGRYEQYF. Here the CDR3 DNA reads TGTGCCTCCGGGAGATACGAGCAGTACTTC. The chain uses TRBV6-1 and TRBJ2-7, with D perhaps TRBD2 (6 bases). Germline lookup yields CDR1 MNHNS and CDR2 SASEGT. V was trimmed by 11 bases and J by 4 bases, leaving 9 bases between them. The CDR3 extends over 10 amino acids.

This chain connects TRBV14 to TRBJ2-1, with 12 bases matching TRBD1. V was pared by 2 bases and J by 7 bases, with 9 bases of the junction left unmatched. In germline, CDR1 is SGHDN, CDR2 FVKESK. CDR3 length: 17 residues. CDR3 region: CASSQPVGTGGNNEQFF. CDR3 nucleotides: TGTGCCAGCAGCCAACCCGTGGGGACAGGGGGCAATAATGAGCAGTTCTTC.

The rearrangement joins TRBV20-1 to TRBJ1-6, with D hard to call. Trimming shortened V by 0 bases and J by 10 bases, and 13 bases separated the two germline ends. Germline assignment: CDR1 DFQATT and CDR2 SNEGSKA (reference sequence). This CDR3 has 14 amino acids. CDR3 loop: CSARDLQASSPLHF. CDR3 bases: TGCAGTGCTAGAGATCTCCAGGCTTCATCACCCCTCCACTTT.

The chain combines TRBV2 with TRBJ2-1; TRBD1 agrees at 7 bases. Gene TRBJ2-7 matches the end of the DNA better, so the J call may be wrong. Germline CDR1 and CDR2: SNHLY and FYNNEI. This CDR3 comprises 13 residues. The CDR3 region has the DNA TGTGCCAGCAGTAATCGACAGGGACACGAGCAGTACTTC. It encodes CASSNRQGHEQYF.

This clonotype was detected only a few times. CDR3 loop: CASSLGEGQYREQYF. CDR3 coding DNA: TGCGCCAGCAGCTTGGGGGAGGGACAGTATCGGGAGCAGTACTTC. This chain uses TRBV5-1 with TRBJ2-7; D is tentatively TRBD1 or TRBD2 (7 bases each). The CDR3 covers 15 residues. V dropped 0 bases and J dropped 7 bases, with 17 bases sitting between them. The germline CDR1 and CDR2 sequences are SGHRS and YFSETQ. Complete variable domain (other parts from reference TRBV5-1 and TRBJ2-7): KAGVTQTPRYLIKTRGQQVTLSCSPISGHRSVSWYQQTPGQGLQFLFEYFSETQRNKGNFPGRFSGRQFSNSRSEMNVSTLELGDSALYLCASSLGEGQYREQYFGPGTRLTVT.

The V and J genes are TRBV11-2 and TRBJ2-2, with 9 bases identical to TRBD1. The CDR3 runs 15 residues. Losses at the gene ends were 8 bases for V and 3 bases for J; bases not matched to a gene: 7. CDR1 SGHAT and CDR2 FQNNGV come from the germline V gene. CDR3 sequence reads: CASHLGTGYTGELFF. The CDR3 DNA is TGTGCCAGCCATTTAGGGACAGGGTACACCGGGGAGCTGTTTTTT. The variable domain in full, completed from reference TRBV11-2 and TRBJ2-2, reads EAGVAQSPRYKIIEKRQSVAFWCNPISGHATLYWYQQILGQGPKLLIQFQNNGVVDDSQLPKDRFSAERLKGVDSTLKIQPAKLEDSAVYLCASHLGTGYTGELFFGEGSRLTVL.

The chain joins TRBV7-9 to TRBJ2-5, with TRBD2 identical over 7 bases. Germline V gene data show CDR1 as SEHNR and CDR2 as FQNEAQ (reference sequence). This CDR3 is built from 15 residues. The junction had 7 bases not matched to a gene; V was cut back by 4 bases and J by 2 bases. The CDR3 nucleotides are TGTGCCAGCAGCTCAACAACTAGCGCACAAGAGACCCAGTACTTC. Its translation: CASSSTTSAQETQYF.

There are a few counts of this clonotype. The V gene is TRBV20-1, the J gene TRBJ2-7, with D possibly matching TRBD1 (6 bases). Germline V gene lookup returns CDR1 DFQATT and CDR2 SNEGSKA (reference sequence). The CDR3 is 15 amino acids. Between the trimmed V and J ends, which lost 0 bases and 0 bases, there was a span of 12 bases. The CDR3 reads CSAREGPGVSYEQYF. The CDR3 region has the DNA TGCAGTGCTAGAGAGGGGCCAGGGGTCTCCTACGAGCAGTACTTC.

This chain connects TRBV27 to TRBJ2-5; 9 nucleotides align to TRBD1. Gene TRBJ2-7 matches the end of the DNA better, so the J call may be wrong. There are 13 residues in the CDR3. Germline-derived CDR1 and CDR2 are MNHEY and SMNVEV (reference sequence). The CDR3 DNA sequence: TGTGCCAGCGGGGGGACAGGGCTGTACGAGCAGTACTTC. Translated, it gives CASGGTGLYEQYF.

This clonotype was seen only a few times. The chain is built from TRBV20-1 and TRBJ1-4; D ambiguous. The V and J ends lost 2 bases and 7 bases respectively, with 11 bases between them. Germline lookup yields CDR1 DFQATT and CDR2 SNEGSKA (reference sequence). This CDR3 contains 13 residues. The CDR3 spells CSARSAPAEKLFF. CDR3 coding DNA: TGCAGTGCTAGATCGGCCCCCGCTGAAAAACTGTTTTTT.

In its sample, this clonotype was seen a few times. The chain combines TRBV27 with TRBJ2-6; D not certain. CDR3 size: 16 residues. Germline lookup yields CDR1 MNHEY and CDR2 SMNVEV (reference sequence). Deletions cut 2 bases from V and 0 bases from J, with 8 bases between. CDR3 sequence: CASSLRTVSGANVLTF. The DNA for the CDR3 is TGTGCCAGCAGTTTAAGGACGGTCTCTGGGGCCAACGTCCTGACTTTC.